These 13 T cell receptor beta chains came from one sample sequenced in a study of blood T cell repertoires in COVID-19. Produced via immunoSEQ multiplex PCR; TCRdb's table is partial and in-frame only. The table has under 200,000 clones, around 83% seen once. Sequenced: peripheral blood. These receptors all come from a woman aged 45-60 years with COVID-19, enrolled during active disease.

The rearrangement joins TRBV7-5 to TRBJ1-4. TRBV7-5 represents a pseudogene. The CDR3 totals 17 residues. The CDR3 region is CARSLRRKETTNEKLFF. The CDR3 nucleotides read TGTGCCAGAAGCCTGAGGAGGAAAGAGACAACTAATGAAAAACTGTTTTTT.

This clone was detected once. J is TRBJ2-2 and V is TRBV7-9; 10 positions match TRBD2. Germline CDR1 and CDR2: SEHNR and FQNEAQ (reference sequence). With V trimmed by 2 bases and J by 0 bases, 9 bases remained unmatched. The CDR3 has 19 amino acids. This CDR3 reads CASSLLGIAGGTNTGELFF. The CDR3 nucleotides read TGTGCCAGCAGCTTACTGGGCATAGCGGGGGGTACGAACACCGGGGAGCTGTTTTTT.

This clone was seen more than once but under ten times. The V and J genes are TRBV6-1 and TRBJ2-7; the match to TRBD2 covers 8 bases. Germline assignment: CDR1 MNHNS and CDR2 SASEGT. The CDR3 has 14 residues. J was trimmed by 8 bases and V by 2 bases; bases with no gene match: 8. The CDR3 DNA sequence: TGTGCCAGCAGTGAACCCATGACTAGCGAAAAGCAGTACTTC. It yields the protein CASSEPMTSEKQYF.

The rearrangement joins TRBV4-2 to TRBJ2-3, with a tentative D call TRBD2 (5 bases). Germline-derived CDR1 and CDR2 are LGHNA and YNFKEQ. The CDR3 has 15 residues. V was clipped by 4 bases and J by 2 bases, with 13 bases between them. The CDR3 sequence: CASSRERAPTDTQYF. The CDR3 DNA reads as TGTGCCAGCAGCCGGGAGAGGGCACCCACAGATACGCAGTATTTT.

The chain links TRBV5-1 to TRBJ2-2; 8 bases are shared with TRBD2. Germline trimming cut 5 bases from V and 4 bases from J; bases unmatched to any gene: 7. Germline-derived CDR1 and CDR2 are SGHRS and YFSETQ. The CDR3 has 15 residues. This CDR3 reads CASRVTSEGTGELFF. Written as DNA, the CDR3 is TGCGCCAGCAGGGTGACTAGCGAAGGCACCGGGGAGCTGTTTTTT.

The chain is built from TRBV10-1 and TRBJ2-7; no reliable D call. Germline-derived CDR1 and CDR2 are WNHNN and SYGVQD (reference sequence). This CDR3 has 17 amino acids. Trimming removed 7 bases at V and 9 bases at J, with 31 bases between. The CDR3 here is CASTPPYFPRQHTGQYF. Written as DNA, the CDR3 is TGCGCCAGCACCCCCCCCTACTTTCCGCGACAACACACTGGGCAGTACTTC.

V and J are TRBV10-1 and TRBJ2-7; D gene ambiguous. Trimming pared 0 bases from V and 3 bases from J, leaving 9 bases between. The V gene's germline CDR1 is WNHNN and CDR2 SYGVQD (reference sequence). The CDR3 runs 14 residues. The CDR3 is CASSESTASYEQYF. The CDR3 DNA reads TGCGCCAGCAGTGAGTCGACGGCTAGCTACGAGCAGTACTTC.

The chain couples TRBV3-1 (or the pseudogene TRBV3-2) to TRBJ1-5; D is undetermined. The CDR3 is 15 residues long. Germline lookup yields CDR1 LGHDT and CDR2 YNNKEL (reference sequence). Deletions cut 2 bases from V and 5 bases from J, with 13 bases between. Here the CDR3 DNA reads TGTGCCAGCAGCCAAAGTTTACAGCCCGATCAGCCCCAGCATTTT. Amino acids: CASSQSLQPDQPQHF.

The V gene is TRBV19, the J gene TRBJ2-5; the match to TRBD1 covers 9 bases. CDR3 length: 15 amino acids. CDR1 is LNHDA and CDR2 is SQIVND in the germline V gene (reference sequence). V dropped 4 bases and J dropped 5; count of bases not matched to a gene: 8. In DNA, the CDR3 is TGTGCCAGTAGTACAGGGACAGGGCTGGGGGAGACCCAGTACTTC. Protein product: CASSTGTGLGETQYF. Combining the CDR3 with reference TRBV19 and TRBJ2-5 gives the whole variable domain DGGITQSPKYLFRKEGQNVTLSCEQNLNHDAMYWYRQDPGQGLRLIYYSQIVNDFQKGDIAEGYSVSREKKESFPLTVTSAQKNPTAFYLCASSTGTGLGETQYFGPGTRLLVL.

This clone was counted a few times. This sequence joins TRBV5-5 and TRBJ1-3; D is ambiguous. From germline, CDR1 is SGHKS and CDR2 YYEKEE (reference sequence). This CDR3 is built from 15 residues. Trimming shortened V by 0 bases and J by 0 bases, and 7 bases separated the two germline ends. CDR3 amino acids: CASSLDHFSGNTIYF. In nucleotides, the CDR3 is TGTGCCAGCAGCTTGGATCACTTCTCTGGAAACACCATATATTTT.

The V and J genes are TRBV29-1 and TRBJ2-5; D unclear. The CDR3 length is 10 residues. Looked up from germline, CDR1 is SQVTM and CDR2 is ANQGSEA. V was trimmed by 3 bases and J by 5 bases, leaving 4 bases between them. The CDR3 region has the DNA TGCAGCGTTGAGGAGGAGACCCAGTACTTC. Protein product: CSVEEETQYF.

In DNA form, the CDR3 reads TGCGCCAGCAGCCCAGGACTAGCGGGGGACTACGAGCAGTACTTC. Its translation: CASSPGLAGDYEQYF. The rearrangement uses TRBV4-1 and TRBJ2-7; 13 bases fit TRBD2. Germline values: CDR1 MGHRA, CDR2 YSYEKL. The CDR3 is 15 residues long. The V gene end was trimmed by 4 bases and the J gene end by 3 bases; junction bases not matched to a gene: 3.

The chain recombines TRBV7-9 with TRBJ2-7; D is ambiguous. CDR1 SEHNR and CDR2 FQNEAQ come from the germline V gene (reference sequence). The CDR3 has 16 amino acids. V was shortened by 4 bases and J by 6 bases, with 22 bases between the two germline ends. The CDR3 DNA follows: TGTGCCAGCAGCTCCGGTTTTGGGCCCCAGTCATCCGAGCAGTACTTC. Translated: CASSSGFGPQSSEQYF.